Detailed here is one T cell receptor beta chain. The sample originates from a study of OX40 agonist ivuxolimab in advanced cancers. Whole-study context: Dose-escalation cases comprised hepatocellular carcinoma, melanoma, renal cell or head and neck cancer. Therapy given before enrollment (anti-PD-1, anti-PD-L1 or anti-CTLA-4) was allowed, and under 45% had some. Two patients with cutaneous melanoma and one with hepatocellular carcinoma, three in total, showed partial responses.

Profiling relied on immunoSEQ multiplex PCR, and the TCRdb table lists in-frame clones only, not all of them. The sample lists about 70,000 clones, about 90% seen once, with 2.5% to 3% in the top ten. The material sequenced was CD4+ or CD8+ T cells sorted from blood, taken in a trial of the OX40 agonist ivuxolimab. The origin of this receptor is an adult with an advanced solid tumor such as melanoma, head and neck, liver or kidney cancer.

CDR3 protein: CASSLSGTILYF. The CDR3 nucleotides read TGTGCCAGCAGCTTAAGCGGGACAATTTTGTACTTC. The chain recombines TRBV7-2 with TRBJ2-4; tentatively, D is TRBD2 (7 bases). The V end lost 2 bases, the J end lost 15 bases, and 14 bases lay between the germline ends. Germline CDR1 and CDR2: SGHTA and FQGNSA. The CDR3 extends over 12 amino acids.